This is a list of T cell receptor beta chains from one sample in a study of T-cell reconstitution after alpha-beta-depleted transplantation in children. TCRdb recomputed calls from the PCR reads with MiXCR, one row per CDR3 protein. The sample shows some 590,000 distinct CDR3 sequences, more than 9% of them seen only once. This specimen consisted of PBMCs from the stem cell graft donor, obtained from the stem cell graft. All receptors derive from a human donor who donated a stem cell graft to a child with acute myeloid leukemia. CDR3s leave out the opening cysteine and the closing phenylalanine or tryptophan. The order of the fields is J gene, V gene, CDR3 protein.

>TRBJ1-1|TRBV15
ATSRESKAEAF
>TRBJ2-1|TRBV5-1
ASSSGGVGNEQF
>TRBJ2-4|TRBV7-2
ASSPSGGSNIQY
>TRBJ2-7|TRBV29-1
SVEFRGLAGGGREQY
>TRBJ2-7|TRBV27
ASSLSGTGSYEQY
>TRBJ1-1|TRBV27
ASSPRVLNTEAF
>TRBJ2-5|TRBV20-1
SASLFGRETQY
>TRBJ1-6|TRBV6-1
ASRLRERYNSPLH
>TRBJ2-7|TRBV18
ASSPAAYEQY
>TRBJ2-1|TRBV7-6
ASSLRAPGGSYNEQF
>TRBJ1-1|TRBV7-3
ASSLSSNRLTEAF
>TRBJ2-2|TRBV9
ASSVVSSTGELF
>TRBJ2-3|TRBV20-1
SARAFGSGSSGTQY
>TRBJ2-1|TRBV12-3/TRBV12-4
ASSFSGDYNEQF